These 25 T cell receptor beta chains were all obtained from the same sample, sequenced in a study of human versus mouse CDR3 diversity and MHC coevolution. Clones were read by immunoSEQ multiplex PCR, and TCRdb kept only the in-frame ones, dropping some. The sample consists of tens of thousands of clones, just under 95% of them appearing once. The sample comprised naive CD4+ T cells from blood. This sample's subset: CD45RO-negative CD62L-positive naive CD4 T cells. These receptors originate from a person aged 55 to 70 in good health.

Note on this clone: At one end the junction does not follow the germline gene, possibly because of a read error. V is TRBV7-9 and J is TRBJ2-7; the D gene is possibly TRBD1 (6 bases). This CDR3 is built from 17 residues. Germline V gene lookup returns CDR1 SEHNR and CDR2 FQNEAQ (reference sequence). The CDR3 sequence is CASSYQPTPPTGTSYPF. For the CDR3, the DNA is TGTGCCAGCAGCTACCAGCCGACCCCCCCCACAGGGACATCCTACCCATTC.

The chain is built from TRBV5-6 and TRBJ2-5, with TRBD1 matching 8 bases. V trimming: 0 bases; J trimming: 4 bases; junction bases outside the gene matches: 11. Germline V gene lookup returns CDR1 SGHDT and CDR2 YYEEEE. The CDR3 loop spans 17 amino acids. This CDR3 reads CASSLDRGSGAVETQYF. CDR3 sequence (DNA): TGTGCCAGCAGCTTGGACAGGGGGTCGGGGGCTGTAGAGACCCAGTACTTC.

This chain joins TRBV5-1 and TRBJ2-5; 7 bases are a match to TRBD1. Germline V gene data show CDR1 as SGHRS and CDR2 as YFSETQ. The V and J ends lost 4 bases and 5 bases, in that order; junction bases with no gene match: 11. The CDR3 contains 15 residues. CDR3 in amino acids: CASSSRQGELETQYF. CDR3 bases: TGCGCCAGCAGCAGCAGACAGGGAGAACTGGAGACCCAGTACTTC.

The rearrangement joins TRBV7-9 to TRBJ2-2; D is perhaps TRBD1 (5 bases). Germline lookup yields CDR1 SEHNR and CDR2 FQNEAQ (reference sequence). Trimming removed 5 bases from V and 4 bases from J, with 11 bases in between. The CDR3 has 14 residues. CDR3 loop: CASSQGAVTGELFF. The CDR3 nucleotides are TGTGCCAGCAGCCAAGGGGCAGTCACCGGGGAGCTGTTTTTT. The complete variable domain, with remaining parts taken from reference TRBV7-9 and TRBJ2-2, reads DTGVSQNPRHKITKRGQNVTFRCDPISEHNRLYWYRQTLGQGPEFLTYFQNEAQLEKSRLLSDRFSAERPKGSFSTLEIQRTEQGDSAMYLCASSQGAVTGELFFGEGSRLTVL.

V usage is TRBV7-2 and J usage is TRBJ2-7; possible D gene TRBD2, 5 bases. The CDR3 sequence is 13 residues long. Germline V gene lookup returns CDR1 SGHTA and CDR2 FQGNSA. Between the trimmed V and J ends, which lost 5 bases and 3 bases, there was a span of 11 bases. This chain's CDR3 is CASSRGQIYEQYF. The CDR3 DNA reads as TGTGCCAGCAGCCGCGGGCAGATCTACGAGCAGTACTTC.

Here the CDR3 DNA reads TGCGCCAGCAGCCAAGTCTCTAGCACCCTGAATGAGCAGTTCTTC. This sequence encodes CASSQVSSTLNEQFF. The rearrangement joins TRBV4-1 to TRBJ2-1; perhaps TRBD2 as D (5 bases). Germline V gene lookup returns CDR1 MGHRA and CDR2 YSYEKL. This CDR3 has 15 residues. V lost 1 base to trimming and J lost 7 bases, with 14 bases between them.

For the CDR3, the DNA is TGTGCCAGTAGTTCCCCGGGAGCGGGAAAGAAGAATGAGCAGTTCTTC. It specifies CASSSPGAGKKNEQFF. The genes are TRBV19 and TRBJ2-1, with TRBD2 matching 7 bases. This CDR3 comprises 16 residues. Germline-derived CDR1 and CDR2 are LNHDA and SQIVND (reference sequence). The V and J ends lost 5 bases and 7 bases, in that order; junction bases with no gene match: 14.

The J gene is TRBJ2-3, the V gene TRBV4-2, with TRBD2 matching 14 bases. CDR3 length: 18 residues. Germline CDR1 reads LGHNA; CDR2 reads YNFKEQ. J lost 5 bases, V lost 0 bases, and 7 bases had no gene match. The CDR3 region is CASSQDPGLAGEKDTQYF. The CDR3 region has the DNA TGTGCCAGCAGCCAAGATCCGGGACTAGCGGGAGAAAAAGATACGCAGTATTTT.

The rearrangement uses TRBV2 and TRBJ2-1, with TRBD2 matching 10 bases. CDR1 and CDR2 from the germline V gene are SNHLY and FYNNEI. The V gene end was trimmed by 6 bases and the J gene end by 2 bases; junction bases not matched to a gene: 7. This CDR3 region has 16 residues. DNA for the CDR3: TGTGCCAGCAGGGAACAAAGCGGGAGGGCCTACAATGAGCAGTTCTTC. It encodes CASREQSGRAYNEQFF. Filled out from reference TRBV2 and TRBJ2-1, the complete variable domain reads EPEVTQTPSHQVTQMGQEVILRCVPISNHLYFYWYRQILGQKVEFLVSFYNNEISEKSEIFDDQFSVERPDGSNFTLKIRSTKLEDSAMYFCASREQSGRAYNEQFFGPGTRLTVL.

The rearrangement links TRBV18 to TRBJ2-7, with 7 bases fitting TRBD1. V trimming: 4 bases; J trimming: 2 bases; junction bases outside the gene matches: 8. CDR3 length: 15 residues. The V gene's germline CDR1 is KGHSH and CDR2 LQKENI. As DNA, the CDR3 is TGTGCCAGCTCACTGACCGGGACAGCAACCTACGAGCAGTACTTC. This encodes CASSLTGTATYEQYF.

V and J are TRBV5-1 and TRBJ2-5; D possibly corresponds to TRBD1 (6 bases). V gave up 4 bases and J gave up 1 base, with 14 bases separating them. The CDR3 consists of 15 residues. CDR1 and CDR2 (germline): SGHRS, YFSETQ. The CDR3 here is CASSVSGQTQETQYF. The CDR3 DNA follows: TGCGCCAGCAGCGTATCTGGACAGACCCAAGAGACCCAGTACTTC.

The rearrangement links TRBV6-1 to TRBJ1-1; 7 bases are a match to TRBD1. Germline assignment: CDR1 MNHNS and CDR2 SASEGT. V was pared by 3 bases and J by 4 bases, with 11 bases of the junction left unmatched. This CDR3 is built from 16 residues. CDR3: CASSDIDRAVITEAFF. The CDR3 DNA reads TGTGCCAGCAGTGATATTGACAGGGCGGTTATCACTGAAGCTTTCTTT.

CDR3 sequence reads: CASTWSTSDTQYF. CDR3 in DNA: TGTGCCAGCACTTGGAGCACTTCAGATACGCAGTATTTT. The chain carries TRBV6-1 and TRBJ2-3; D is unclear. The germline V gene encodes CDR1 MNHNS and CDR2 SASEGT. The CDR3 sequence is 13 residues long. Trimming removed 7 bases from V and 4 bases from J, with 12 bases in between.

The rearrangement links TRBV23-1 to TRBJ1-2; D is unresolved. TRBV23-1 is annotated as an ORF whose role is uncertain. CDR3 size: 12 residues. The V gene lost 10 bases and the J gene lost 12 bases, with 21 bases spanning the gap. The CDR3 spells CATVGRPVLNTF. DNA for the CDR3: TGCGCCACCGTGGGGAGGCCAGTTCTTAACACCTTC.

A remark on this clone: Other DNA sequences in this sample translate to the same CDR3. This chain links TRBV9 with TRBJ2-1; perhaps TRBD2 as D (6 bases). Germline V gene data show CDR1 as SGDLS and CDR2 as YYNGEE. The V and J ends lost 2 bases and 3 bases respectively, with 12 bases between them. This CDR3 has 15 residues. In nucleotides, the CDR3 is TGTGCCAGCAGCGTTGGGACTTCCGGCTACAATGAGCAGTTCTTC. Its translation: CASSVGTSGYNEQFF.

The rearrangement joins TRBV5-4 to TRBJ1-1; the match to TRBD1 covers 8 bases. The CDR3 contains 14 residues. Germline loops: CDR1 SGHNT, CDR2 YYREEE (reference sequence). After removal of 6 bases from V and 4 bases from J, the junction contained 8 bases not matched to a gene. CDR3 nucleotide sequence: TGTGCCAGCAAAATGACAGGGGATGCCACTGAAGCTTTCTTT. Encoded protein: CASKMTGDATEAFF.

J is TRBJ1-5 and V is TRBV7-3; a weak D match, TRBD1 (5 bases). CDR3 length: 20 amino acids. Germline values: CDR1 SGHTA, CDR2 FQGTGA. The ends were cut back, 1 base at V and 4 bases at J, with 26 bases in the middle. The CDR3 nucleotides are TGTGCCAGCAGCTTAAGAGAGGGGCGGCGGGGCATTCTACTAAATCAGCCCCAGCATTTT. It is translated as CASSLREGRRGILLNQPQHF.

The chain's CDR3 is CASSAGGVSYNEQFF. In DNA form, the CDR3 reads TGTGCCAGCAGCGCTGGGGGGGTCTCCTACAATGAGCAGTTCTTC. The rearrangement joins TRBV5-4 to TRBJ2-1, with TRBD2 identical over 7 bases. From germline, CDR1 is SGHNT and CDR2 YYREEE (reference sequence). This CDR3 region has 15 residues. V shed 4 bases, J shed 0 bases, and the junction held 4 bases outside the gene matches.

With respect to this clone: The same CDR3 arises from other DNA sequences in this sample as well. The chain recombines TRBV18 with TRBJ2-3; 10 bases agree with TRBD2. The CDR3 is 15 amino acids. Germline V gene data show CDR1 as KGHSH and CDR2 as LQKENI. V was clipped by 3 bases and J by 6 bases; unmatched bases: 6. CDR3 amino acids: CASSPLAGGTDTQYF. The DNA for the CDR3 is TGTGCCAGCTCACCTTTAGCGGGAGGAACGGATACGCAGTATTTT.

The genes are TRBV5-4 and TRBJ2-2; D is possibly TRBD1 (7 bases). This CDR3 spans 16 amino acids. The germline V gene has CDR1 SGHNT and CDR2 YYREEE (reference sequence). The V end was cut by 2 bases, the J end by 1 base, with 12 bases between. The CDR3 DNA reads TGTGCCAGCAGCTTCCCAGGGGGGTGGAACACCGGGGAGCTGTTTTTT. Translated: CASSFPGGWNTGELFF.

This clone was found once. The chain uses TRBV9 and TRBJ2-1; 9 nucleotides line up with TRBD2. Germline trimming cut 0 bases from V and 2 bases from J; bases unmatched to any gene: 3. CDR1 is SGDLS and CDR2 is YYNGEE in the germline V gene. The CDR3 runs 16 residues. The CDR3 region is CASSVVGGRAYNEQFF. In nucleotides, the CDR3 is TGTGCCAGCAGCGTAGTGGGCGGGAGGGCCTACAATGAGCAGTTCTTC.

The rearrangement links TRBV5-1 to TRBJ2-5, with a weak D call TRBD1 (6 bases). The CDR3 consists of 16 residues. Germline assignment: CDR1 SGHRS and CDR2 YFSETQ. The ends were cut back, 1 base at V and 2 bases at J, with 15 bases in the middle. The CDR3 nucleotides read TGCGCCAGCAGCTTGATGATCAGGGGTGGTCAAGAGACCCAGTACTTC. Its protein product is CASSLMIRGGQETQYF.

The chain is built from TRBV2 and TRBJ2-3; 12 bases are shared with TRBD1. The junction had 14 bases not matched to a gene; V was cut back by 5 bases and J by 5 bases. In germline, CDR1 is SNHLY, CDR2 FYNNEI. This CDR3 is built from 18 residues. The CDR3 DNA reads as TGTGCCAGCAGTATGAGTCTGTTTGGGACAGGGGGCAGAGATACGCAGTATTTT. Translation gives CASSMSLFGTGGRDTQYF. The variable domain in full, completed from reference TRBV2 and TRBJ2-3, reads EPEVTQTPSHQVTQMGQEVILRCVPISNHLYFYWYRQILGQKVEFLVSFYNNEISEKSEIFDDQFSVERPDGSNFTLKIRSTKLEDSAMYFCASSMSLFGTGGRDTQYFGPGTRLTVL.

The chain joins TRBV19 to TRBJ2-3; 11 bases map to TRBD2. Germline V CDR1 and CDR2: LNHDA, SQIVND (reference sequence). The CDR3 spans 15 residues. With V trimmed by 7 bases and J by 1 base, 4 bases remained unmatched. DNA of the CDR3: TGTGCCAGTACTTGGGGACTAGCGGGCACAGATACGCAGTATTTT. Its protein is CASTWGLAGTDTQYF.

The genes are TRBV11-2 and TRBJ2-1; 8 bases are shared with TRBD2. With V trimmed by 1 base and J by 5 bases, 7 bases remained unmatched. This CDR3 has 16 residues. CDR1 is SGHAT and CDR2 is FQNNGV in the germline V gene. CDR3 amino acids: CASSLVGGRNHNEQFF. Here the CDR3 DNA reads TGTGCCAGCAGCTTAGTGGGCGGGAGGAACCACAATGAGCAGTTCTTC. Drawing the rest from reference TRBV11-2 and TRBJ2-1, the complete variable domain is EAGVAQSPRYKIIEKRQSVAFWCNPISGHATLYWYQQILGQGPKLLIQFQNNGVVDDSQLPKDRFSAERLKGVDSTLKIQPAKLEDSAVYLCASSLVGGRNHNEQFFGPGTRLTVL.